This record covers a single TCR beta chain. The antigen this receptor binds is unknown. The input lacks base qualities; no much larger clone sits a single base away. These data are taken from a study of blood T cell repertoires in COVID-19 (TCRdb year 2020). Some background on the complete study: The collaborator samples originated in the United States, Italy and Spain and spanned the acute and convalescent phases of COVID-19. The prospective study material was composed of cDNA or gDNA derived from T cells, B-cell-depleted T cells, or PBMCs. The dataset comprised deeply sampled blood TCRbeta repertoires from subjects exposed to, actively infected with, or recovered from COVID-19. The repertoires were released in a freely available public database meant as a resource for research on the immune response to SARS-CoV-2. Samples came from the ongoing ImmuneRACE study (first 160 participants) plus 1,254 subjects from 6 global collaborators. Nearly every sample came with metadata listing a de-identified subject ID, COVID-19 status, age in years and sex. Where available, HLA class I and class II types were taken from metadata supplied by the sample provider and were not determined by assay-based typing. Broader findings and caveats from the paper: The amount of clinical and demographic metadata varied by source and participant and was provided uncurated.

The immunoSEQ Assay, a bias-controlled multiplex PCR, was used to amplify TCRbeta CDR3 regions from genomic DNA. The original methods were these. The number of nucleated cells in each sample was estimated from the amplification of reference gene primers within the assay. Sequence reads were collapsed and filtered to measure the absolute abundance of every unique TCRbeta CDR3 rearrangement. For each sample, productive Simpson clonality was calculated as the square root of Simpson's diversity index across productive rearrangements. This immuneACCESS table, as held by TCRdb, lists in-frame sequences with V and J called but not all clones. Of the missing ones, under half trace to an unresolved V gene in checked studies; the others have no known cause. V and J calls and clone size come straight from that table; D and trimming were deduced from the DNA. A total of some 70,000 clones appear in this sample, 90% to 95% of them only once. Less than 9% of the sample is in the top ten clones.

Inclusive of the bounding cysteine and phenylalanine, the CDR3 is 15 residues long. Of all the DNA, just the CDR3 is kept, 45 bases in frame from base 1. The germline V gene provides CDR1 SGHVS and CDR2 FNYEAQ. The junction shows trimming of 1 base on V and 0 bases on J, plus 9 bases between the germline ends. One collaborating source in Seattle enrolled patients while the patients were actively infected and followed the patients over time throughout the course of disease. Collaborating institutions collected whole blood in K2EDTA tubes following their own protocols. For TCRbeta analysis, collaborator samples were shipped as frozen whole blood, as isolated PBMCs, or as DNA extracted from either sample type.

This clonotype originated in a man in his forties or fifties with COVID-19, enrolled during active disease. Input material: peripheral blood. This sequence uses TRBV7-6 and TRBJ1-2; the D gene is perhaps TRBD1, on 5 matching bases. The base sequence is TGTGCCAGCAGCTTAGAGGCAGGGACTAACTATGGCTACACCTTC. Translated, it reads CASSLEAGTNYGYTF. The full variable domain, completed from the reference TRBV7-6 and TRBJ1-2 proteins outside the CDR3, reads GAGVSQSPRYKVTKRGQDVALRCDPISGHVSLYWYRQALGQGPEFLTYFNYEAQQDKSGLPNDRFSAERPEGSISTLTIQRTEQRDSAMYRCASSLEAGTNYGYTFGSGTRLTVV.